Listed here is a single T cell receptor beta chain. The antigen remains unidentified. This entry is derived from a study of blood T cells in healthy people across ages. The authors extracted at least 6 micrograms of total RNA per sample. A second PCR, run for roughly 7 to 11 cycles, used a sample-barcoded 5' primer plus a J-beta primer mix. TCRdb passed the 5' RACE reads through MiXCR, listing each CDR3 protein once. The data hold approximately 800,000 distinct CDR3 sequences, with around 36% observed a single time. The study, taken as a whole, reports: Diversity was higher, and naive CD4+ cells more numerous, in long-lived donors than in aged donors. Roughly linear age-related decline in beta diversity appeared, significant by age roughly 40.

The CDR3 is 13 amino acids. Between the trimmed V and J ends, which lost 5 bases and 8 bases, there was a span of 12 bases. The material sequenced was blood. This clonotype was sampled from a man in his late teens or twenties in good health. The chain joins TRBV12-3 or TRBV12-4 to TRBJ1-4; a possible D gene is TRBD1 (5 bases). This CDR3 reads CASSPGRREKLFF. DNA of the CDR3: TGTGCCAGCAGTCCGGGGCGACGAGAAAAACTGTTTTTT.